The T cell receptor beta chain described here comes from a study of blood T cell repertoires in COVID-19. Looking at the study overall: Collection of acute and convalescent COVID-19 samples took place in the United States, Italy and Spain.

Trimming cost V 4 bases and J 3 bases; bases outside gene matches: 7. The germline V gene has CDR1 MNHNS and CDR2 SASEGT. This CDR3 contains 16 residues. In the authors' workflow: For nucleated cells, counts were estimated from reference gene primer amplification. TCRdb keeps only in-frame clones here, not all; method: immunoSEQ multiplex PCR. The DNA gave D and trimming, while V, J and clone size come from that table. The repertoire consists of roughly 320,000 clones, with 89% occurring once and the leading ten covering 1.8%. Sequenced sample: peripheral blood. The receptor comes from a woman in her twenties or thirties with COVID-19, enrolled during active disease. The chain joins TRBV6-1 to TRBJ2-1; 9 positions match TRBD2. In DNA form, the CDR3 reads TGTGCCAGCAGTGCGCCTAGCGGGGTCCTCTACAATGAGCAGTTCTTC. Amino acids: CASSAPSGVLYNEQFF.